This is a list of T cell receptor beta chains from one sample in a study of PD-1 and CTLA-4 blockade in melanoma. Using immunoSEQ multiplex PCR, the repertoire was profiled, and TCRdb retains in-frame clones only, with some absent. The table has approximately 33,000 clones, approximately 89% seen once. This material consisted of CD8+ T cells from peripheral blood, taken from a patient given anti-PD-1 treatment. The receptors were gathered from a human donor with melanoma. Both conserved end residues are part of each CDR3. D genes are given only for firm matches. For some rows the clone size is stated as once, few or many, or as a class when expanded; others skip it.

CASSPWTGDPSTDTQYF,TGTGCCAGCAGCCCTTGGACGGGAGACCCTAGCACAGATACGCAGTATTTT,TRBJ2-3,TRBV3-1/TRBV3-2,.,.
CASSLGRVSAGANVLTF,TGTGCCAGCAGCTTAGGAAGGGTGTCAGCTGGGGCCAACGTCCTGACTTTC,TRBJ2-6,TRBV11-2,.,.
CASSYRVFSYNEQFF,TGTGCCAGCAGCTACAGGGTTTTCTCCTACAATGAGCAGTTCTTC,TRBJ2-1,TRBV28,.,.
CASSIGGDTEAFF,TGTGCCAGTAGTATCGGTGGGGACACTGAAGCTTTCTTT,TRBJ1-1,TRBV19,.,.
CATSREAGWPQHF,TGTGCCACCAGCAGAGAAGCGGGGTGGCCCCAGCATTTT,TRBJ1-5,TRBV15,.,.
CASSYSRRANTGELFF,TGTGCCAGCAGTTACTCGAGGAGGGCGAACACCGGGGAGCTGTTTTTT,TRBJ2-2,TRBV6-5,.,.
CASSPPGQGYNEQFF,TGTGCCAGCAGCCCACCGGGACAGGGCTACAATGAGCAGTTCTTC,TRBJ2-1,TRBV9,once,TRBD1
CASSVTRGGIYEQYF,TGTGCCAGCAGTGTCACGAGGGGGGGTATATACGAGCAGTACTTC,TRBJ2-7,TRBV27,once,.
CASSVGTGSLETQYF,TGTGCCAGCAGCGTAGGGACAGGGAGTCTGGAGACCCAGTACTTC,TRBJ2-5,TRBV7-6,.,TRBD1
CATLPGQGLYNEQFF,TGTGCCACCCTGCCGGGACAGGGGCTCTACAATGAGCAGTTCTTC,TRBJ2-1,TRBV6-5,few,TRBD1
CASSGGELFF,TGTGCCAGCAGCGGAGGGGAGCTGTTTTTT,TRBJ2-2,TRBV9,.,.
CASGLPGTSGGAYNEQFF,TGTGCTAGTGGTTTGCCCGGGACTAGCGGGGGGGCCTACAATGAGCAGTTCTTC,TRBJ2-1,TRBV12-5,.,TRBD2
CASSPQPPGPPMGDYGYTF,TGCGCCAGCAGCCCCCAGCCTCCGGGACCACCGATGGGAGACTATGGCTACACCTTC,TRBJ1-2,TRBV5-1,.,.
CASSLSGNTQYF,TGTGCCAGCAGTTTATCGGGGAATACGCAGTATTTT,TRBJ2-3,TRBV28,.,.
CASQTNTEAFF,TGTGCCAGCCAGACGAACACTGAAGCTTTCTTT,TRBJ1-1,TRBV19,.,.
CASSPGRGYTF,TGTGCCAGCAGTCCCGGGCGCGGCTACACCTTC,TRBJ1-2,TRBV7-9,.,.
CASSSDRSLGQPQHF,TGTGCCAGCAGCTCGGACCGTAGCCTCGGGCAGCCCCAGCATTTT,TRBJ1-5,TRBV2,few,.
CASRILQGNTEAFF,TGTGCCAGCAGGATTCTCCAGGGGAACACTGAAGCTTTCTTT,TRBJ1-1,TRBV5-8,.,.
CATEPMNTEAFF,TGTGCCACGGAGCCCATGAACACTGAAGCTTTCTTT,TRBJ1-1,TRBV28,.,.
CAWSILSNQPQHF,TGTGCCTGGAGTATACTAAGCAATCAGCCCCAGCATTTT,TRBJ1-5,TRBV30,few,.
CASSLLGDGYEQYF,TGTGCCAGCAGTTTATTAGGGGACGGCTACGAGCAGTACTTC,TRBJ2-7,TRBV28,medium-sized,.
CASGKGLPDYNEQFF,TGTGCCAGCGGGAAGGGGCTACCCGACTACAATGAGCAGTTCTTC,TRBJ2-1,TRBV7-9,.,.
CASSFEEEAFF,TGTGCCAGCAGCTTTGAAGAGGAAGCTTTCTTT,TRBJ1-1,TRBV7-9,.,.
CASSSLGGSSYNEQFF,TGTGCCAGCAGCTCCCTTGGGGGGAGCTCCTACAATGAGCAGTTCTTC,TRBJ2-1,TRBV9,.,.
CASSLFGGSTDTQYF,TGCGCCAGCAGCTTGTTCGGGGGGAGCACAGATACGCAGTATTTT,TRBJ2-3,TRBV5-1,.,TRBD2
CATSDLRQGHDEQYF,TGTGCCACCAGTGATTTGAGGCAGGGGCACGACGAGCAGTACTTC,TRBJ2-7,TRBV24-1,.,.
CASSKGTAYEQYF,TGTGCCAGCAGCAAAGGGACAGCCTACGAGCAGTACTTC,TRBJ2-7,TRBV14,.,TRBD1
CASSQTALGRNTEAFF,TGTGCCAGCAGTCAAACAGCCTTGGGTAGGAACACTGAAGCTTTCTTT,TRBJ1-1,TRBV3-1/TRBV3-2,.,.
CASSFDGSTAFF,TGTGCCAGCAGTTTTGACGGCTCGACGGCTTTCTTT,TRBJ1-1,TRBV27,once,.
CASSEMDTEAFF,TGTGCCAGCAGCGAGATGGACACTGAAGCTTTCTTT,TRBJ1-1,TRBV25-1,.,.